These 10 T cell receptor beta chains share one sample of origin, sequenced in a study of radiation and T cells in renal cell carcinoma. This table comes from immunoSEQ multiplex PCR, and its TCRdb copy is limited to in-frame clones, with some not included. Counted here are about 16,000 clones, 50% occurring once; the ten biggest clones make up around 38%. Treatment: 15 Gy SBRT to primary tumor, nephrectomy 4 weeks later. The specimen comprised tumor tissue, sampled from a patient whose treatment included radiotherapy and nephrectomy. All receptors derive from a woman in her sixties or seventies with renal cell carcinoma.

The chain recombines TRBV4-3 with TRBJ2-1; unclear D gene. The CDR3 contains 13 residues. Germline CDR1 and CDR2: LGHNA and YSLEER. Trimming pared 0 bases from V and 5 bases from J, leaving 5 bases between. CDR3 coding DNA: TGCGCCAGCAGCCAAGATAGGCACAATGAGCAGTTCTTC. Protein product: CASSQDRHNEQFF.

This clone has just one count. The J gene is TRBJ1-4, the V gene TRBV5-1; D unclear. The CDR3 covers 16 residues. V was pared by 1 base and J by 2 bases, with 12 bases between. Germline CDR1 reads SGHRS; CDR2 reads YFSETQ. The CDR3 protein is CASSLSPPGTNEKLFF. The CDR3 DNA reads as TGCGCCAGCAGCTTGAGCCCTCCGGGGACTAATGAAAAACTGTTTTTT.

The chain is built from TRBV6-6 and TRBJ1-3; the D is unclear. V was trimmed by 0 bases and J by 5 bases, leaving 14 bases between them. The germline gives CDR1 MNHNY, CDR2 SVGAGI (reference sequence). The CDR3 totals 16 residues. Here the CDR3 DNA reads TGTGCCAGCAGTTACTCGAGAGGCGGAGGTCGAAACACCATATATTTT. This encodes CASSYSRGGGRNTIYF.

Points on this clone: Other DNA sequences in this sample translate to the same CDR3. The chain has TRBV9 and TRBJ2-7; TRBD1 aligns across 11 bases. Germline CDR1 reads SGDLS; CDR2 reads YYNGEE. Trimming took 4 bases from V and 3 from J; bases not matched to a gene: 6. This CDR3 spans 15 amino acids. CDR3 coding DNA: TGTGCCAGCAGCCAAGGCGGGACAGGGGGCTACGAGCAGTACTTC. Its translation: CASSQGGTGGYEQYF. Full variable domain (missing parts from reference TRBV9 and TRBJ2-7): DSGVTQTPKHLITATGQRVTLRCSPRSGDLSVYWYQQSLDQGLQFLIQYYNGEERAKGNILERFSAQQFPDLHSELNLSSLELGDSALYFCASSQGGTGGYEQYFGPGTRLTVT.

The J gene is TRBJ1-1, the V gene TRBV11-2, with a tentative D call TRBD1 (6 bases). Germline CDR1 is SGHAT and CDR2 is FQNNGV. This CDR3 region has 15 residues. Trimming cost V 0 bases and J 6 bases, with 14 bases left between them. CDR3 nucleotide sequence: TGTGCCAGCAGCTTAGATCCAGGGGCAATCGCTGAAGCTTTCTTT. Translated, it gives CASSLDPGAIAEAFF.

This rearrangement joins TRBV7-3 to TRBJ2-5; 9 bases agree with TRBD1. CDR1 SGHTA and CDR2 FQGTGA come from the germline V gene. V lost 1 base, J lost 3 bases, and 6 bases stayed unmatched. This CDR3 region has 16 residues. CDR3 loop: CASSLSPRTGEETQYF. The CDR3 region has the DNA TGTGCCAGCAGCTTAAGCCCCCGGACAGGGGAAGAGACCCAGTACTTC.

This clone was detected ten times or more. The chain uses TRBV11-1 and TRBJ2-2; unclear D gene. Trimming left V 2 bases short and J 1 base short, with 5 bases between. CDR3 length: 14 amino acids. Germline CDR1 reads SGHAT; CDR2 reads FQDESV (reference sequence). DNA of the CDR3: TGTGCCAGCAGCTTAATTAAGAACACCGGGGAGCTGTTTTTT. It codes for CASSLIKNTGELFF.

The sample holds a few counts of this clone. The genes are TRBV9 and TRBJ1-6; no reliable D call. The CDR3 loop spans 12 amino acids. Trimming took off 0 bases at V and 13 bases at J, with 8 bases between the two ends. The V gene's germline CDR1 is SGDLS and CDR2 YYNGEE. The CDR3 sequence is CASSVGRPPLHF. In DNA, the CDR3 is TGTGCCAGCAGCGTAGGTCGGCCTCCCCTCCACTTT.

Concerning this clone itself: Other nucleotide sequences from this sample produce the same CDR3. The chain couples TRBV30 to TRBJ1-2, with D tentatively TRBD1 (6 bases). This CDR3 region has 14 residues. V gave up 2 bases and J gave up 5 bases, with 15 bases separating them. Germline CDR1 reads GTSNPN; CDR2 reads SVGIG (reference sequence). CDR3 DNA sequence: TGTGCCTGGAGTTTGACAGGCGGAATTTATGGCTACACCTTC. Residues: CAWSLTGGIYGYTF.

The gene calls are TRBV6-5 and TRBJ2-3; 9 positions agree with TRBD2. Per germline, CDR1 MNHEY and CDR2 SVGAGI. The ends lost 5 bases at V and 6 bases at J; junction bases unmatched: 6. There are 14 residues in the CDR3. DNA of the CDR3: TGTGCCAGCAGTGGAGGGACTAGCCCCGATACGCAGTATTTT. This translates into CASSGGTSPDTQYF.